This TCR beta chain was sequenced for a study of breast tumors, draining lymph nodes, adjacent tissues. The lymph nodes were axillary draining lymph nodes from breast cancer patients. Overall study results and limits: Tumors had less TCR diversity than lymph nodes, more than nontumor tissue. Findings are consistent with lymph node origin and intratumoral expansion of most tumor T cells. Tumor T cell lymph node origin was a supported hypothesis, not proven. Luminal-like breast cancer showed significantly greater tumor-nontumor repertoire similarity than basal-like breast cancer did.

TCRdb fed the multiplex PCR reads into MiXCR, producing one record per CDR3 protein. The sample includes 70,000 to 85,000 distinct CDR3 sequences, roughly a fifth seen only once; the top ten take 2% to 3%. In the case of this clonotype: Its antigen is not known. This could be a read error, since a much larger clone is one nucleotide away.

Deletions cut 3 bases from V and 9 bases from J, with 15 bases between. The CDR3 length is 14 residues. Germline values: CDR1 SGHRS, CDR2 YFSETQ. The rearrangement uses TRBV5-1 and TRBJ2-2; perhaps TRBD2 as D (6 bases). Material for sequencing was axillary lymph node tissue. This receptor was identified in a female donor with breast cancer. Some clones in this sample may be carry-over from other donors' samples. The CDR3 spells CASSSPSGDRELFF. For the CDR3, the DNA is TGCGCCAGCAGCTCCCCGTCGGGGGACCGGGAGCTGTTTTTT.